The 21 T cell receptor beta chains presented below share a single source sample, sequenced in a study of cytomegalovirus exposure and HLA in healthy donors. The study ran its PCR with 60 Vbeta and 13 Jbeta primers. The assay was immunoSEQ multiplex PCR, and TCRdb's table has in-frame clones only and misses some. Here the sample spans 150,000 to 200,000 clones, roughly four fifths being singletons. Sequenced: PBMCs. All receptors come from a woman aged 18-29 years in good health and CMV-seropositive.

The table lists this clone with a count of one. The chain employs TRBV6-6 and TRBJ1-3; perhaps TRBD1 as D (5 bases). Germline values: CDR1 MNHNY, CDR2 SVGAGI (reference sequence). This CDR3 comprises 16 residues. V was clipped by 6 bases and J by 0 bases, with 15 bases between them. The CDR3 protein is CASSLPGLDSGNTIYF. CDR3 DNA: TGTGCCAGCAGCTTACCGGGACTTGACTCTGGAAACACCATATATTTT.

The chain joins TRBV7-3 to TRBJ2-3; 10 bases align to TRBD2. The CDR3 loop spans 18 amino acids. The ends lost 1 base at V and 1 base at J; junction bases unmatched: 8. Germline V gene sequence: CDR1 SGHTA, CDR2 FQGTGA. The CDR3 region is CASSLIGTSDLGTDTQYF. CDR3 bases: TGTGCCAGCAGCTTAATTGGGACTAGCGACCTGGGCACAGATACGCAGTATTTT.

V is TRBV25-1 and J is TRBJ2-1; D is perhaps TRBD2 (6 bases). Germline V lookup: CDR1 MGHDK, CDR2 SYGVNS. CDR3 length: 16 amino acids. V shed 3 bases and J shed 0 bases, with 12 bases lying between them. The CDR3: CASSESRGSSYNEQFF. DNA of the CDR3: TGTGCCAGCAGTGAGAGCCGGGGGAGCTCCTACAATGAGCAGTTCTTC.

The chain uses TRBV30 and TRBJ2-7, with D tentatively TRBD1 (6 bases). This CDR3 contains 14 residues. V lost 5 bases and J 5 bases, leaving 19 bases between the germline ends. Per germline, CDR1 GTSNPN and CDR2 SVGIG (reference sequence). CDR3 region: CAWQPTGATNEQYF. The CDR3 DNA sequence: TGTGCCTGGCAACCGACAGGTGCTACGAACGAGCAGTACTTC.

The chain has TRBV28 and TRBJ1-2; 8 positions agree with TRBD1. The CDR3 covers 11 residues. V gave up 8 bases and J gave up 10 bases; unmatched junction bases: 6. The germline CDR1 and CDR2 sequences are MDHEN and SYDVKM. The CDR3 is CASLGQGHYTF. As DNA, the CDR3 is TGTGCCAGCCTCGGACAGGGCCACTACACCTTC.

The chain is built from TRBV7-6 and TRBJ1-1; 10 bases agree with TRBD1. V lost 1 base to trimming and J lost 5 bases; unmatched junction nucleotides: 7. CDR3 size: 16 residues. Germline-derived CDR1 and CDR2 are SGHVS and FNYEAQ. The CDR3 DNA reads TGTGCCAGCAGCTTAGGACAGGGGGCGGTTTGGACTGAAGCTTTCTTT. Its protein product is CASSLGQGAVWTEAFF.

The V and J genes are TRBV7-9 and TRBJ2-7; D is possibly TRBD1 (6 bases). Trimming removed 6 bases from V and 3 bases from J, with 24 bases in between. The CDR3 is 17 amino acids. Germline lookup yields CDR1 SEHNR and CDR2 FQNEAQ (reference sequence). CDR3 sequence (DNA): TGTGCCAGCAGTTGTATTAAGGAACAGGGAACTTGCTACGAGCAGTACTTC. Its translation is CASSCIKEQGTCYEQYF.

The chain is built from TRBV7-9 and TRBJ1-1, with 7 bases aligning to TRBD1. The CDR3 runs to 16 residues. Germline V lookup: CDR1 SEHNR, CDR2 FQNEAQ (reference sequence). The V segment lost 4 bases and the J segment 6 bases; nucleotides outside the gene matches: 14. CDR3 protein: CASSSGTVSKIAEAFF. The CDR3 DNA sequence: TGTGCCAGCAGCTCCGGGACAGTGTCTAAGATCGCTGAAGCTTTCTTT.

This chain uses TRBV7-6 with TRBJ2-7; TRBD1 agrees at 7 bases. J gave up 2 bases and V 1 base, and 8 bases lay outside the gene matches. CDR3 size: 16 residues. Germline V gives CDR1 SGHVS, CDR2 FNYEAQ. DNA of the CDR3: TGTGCCAGCAGCTTAGAGCCGACAGGGCTGCCCTACGAGCAGTACTTC. This codes for CASSLEPTGLPYEQYF.

V usage is TRBV30 and J usage is TRBJ1-3; D is unclear. Germline lookup yields CDR1 GTSNPN and CDR2 SVGIG (reference sequence). The CDR3 sequence is 15 residues long. The ends were cut back, 1 base at V and 4 bases at J, with 14 bases in the middle. The CDR3 DNA reads TGTGCCTGGAGTGGGCTATGGAGACTCGGAAACACCATATATTTT. It is translated as CAWSGLWRLGNTIYF.

V gene TRBV9 combines with J gene TRBJ1-5, with D possibly matching TRBD1 (5 bases). CDR3 length: 15 residues. Germline loops: CDR1 SGDLS, CDR2 YYNGEE. V was pared by 3 bases and J by 4 bases, with 14 bases between. The DNA for the CDR3 is TGTGCCAGCAGCGCCCGGGGGATGGGAAATCAGCCCCAGCATTTT. Translation gives CASSARGMGNQPQHF.

J is TRBJ1-1 and V is TRBV6-1, with a tentative D call TRBD1 (5 bases). The V end was cut by 7 bases, the J end by 0 bases, with 9 bases between. Per the germline V gene, CDR1 is MNHNS and CDR2 is SASEGT. The CDR3 has 13 amino acids. The CDR3 DNA reads as TGTGCCAGCAATCAGGGCATGAACACTGAAGCTTTCTTT. Translating gives CASNQGMNTEAFF.

This clone was detected only once. This chain uses TRBV6-6 with TRBJ2-2, with 8 bases fitting TRBD1. Germline V gene sequence: CDR1 MNHNY, CDR2 SVGAGI (reference sequence). The CDR3 runs to 16 residues. Losses at the gene ends were 4 bases for V and 3 bases for J; bases not matched to a gene: 7. CDR3 DNA: TGTGCCAGCAGTTTCGCTTCGGACAGGGACACCGGGGAGCTGTTTTTT. This codes for CASSFASDRDTGELFF.

The rearrangement uses TRBV9 and TRBJ1-1, with 7 bases identical to TRBD1. Germline V gives CDR1 SGDLS, CDR2 YYNGEE. The trim removed 0 bases at V and 6 bases at J, leaving 2 bases unmatched. The length of the CDR3 is 13 residues. CDR3 loop: CASSVDTGAEAFF. The CDR3 DNA reads as TGTGCCAGCAGCGTAGATACAGGGGCTGAAGCTTTCTTT.

The V gene is TRBV27, the J gene TRBJ1-6; TRBD1 is a possible D gene (5 bases). The V end lost 4 bases, the J end lost 6 bases, and 19 bases lay between the germline ends. The germline V gene has CDR1 MNHEY and CDR2 SMNVEV (reference sequence). This CDR3 region has 17 residues. DNA for the CDR3: TGTGCCAGCAGTTCTGGATTGGGAGGGGTATCTAATTCACCCCTCCACTTT. It translates to CASSSGLGGVSNSPLHF.

V gene TRBV6-1 combines with J gene TRBJ2-2, with a tentative D call TRBD2 (7 bases). CDR1 and CDR2 (germline): MNHNS, SASEGT. The CDR3 has 17 amino acids. Trimming pared 1 base from V and 2 bases from J, leaving 14 bases between. In DNA form, the CDR3 reads TGTGCCAGCAGTGAAGTCCCCCGCGGGGGCAACACCGGGGAGCTGTTTTTT. This translates into CASSEVPRGGNTGELFF.

This clone was found a few times. The chain employs TRBV7-2 and TRBJ2-5, with TRBD2 matching over 10 bases. This CDR3 has 15 amino acids. The germline gives CDR1 SGHTA, CDR2 FQGNSA. V gave up 5 bases and J gave up 5 bases; unmatched junction bases: 8. In DNA form, the CDR3 reads TGTGCCAGCAGCCCGACAAGCGGGGGGGCCGAGACCCAGTACTTC. Translating it yields CASSPTSGGAETQYF.

This clone was observed a handful of times. The rearrangement links TRBV6-5 to TRBJ1-5, with D tentatively TRBD1 (6 bases). This CDR3 spans 14 amino acids. Germline V gene sequence: CDR1 MNHEY, CDR2 SVGAGI. Between the trimmed V and J ends, which lost 5 bases and 5 bases, there was a span of 13 bases. The DNA of the CDR3 is TGTGCCAGCAGTAACCACAGGGTGGATCAGCCCCAGCATTTT. As protein: CASSNHRVDQPQHF.

For this clone: The junction and the germline gene differ at one end; a read error may be behind it. The chain is built from TRBV29-1 and TRBJ1-1; maybe TRBD1 (5 bases). Germline CDR1 SQVTM, CDR2 ANQGSEA. The CDR3 extends over 13 amino acids. The DNA of the CDR3 is TGCAGCGTTCCGGGACTCGGGAACGCTGAAGCTTTCTTT. It encodes CSVPGLGNAEAFF.

The chain employs TRBV28 and TRBJ2-7, with 7 bases aligning to TRBD1. The CDR3 totals 14 residues. After removal of 2 bases from V and 6 bases from J, the junction contained 7 bases not matched to a gene. Germline V lookup: CDR1 MDHEN, CDR2 SYDVKM. CDR3 loop: CASSLVRGRVEQYF. The CDR3 bases are TGTGCCAGCAGTTTAGTCAGGGGGAGAGTCGAGCAGTACTTC. Variable domain in full (rest from reference TRBV28 and TRBJ2-7): DVKVTQSSRYLVKRTGEKVFLECVQDMDHENMFWYRQDPGLGLRLIYFSYDVKMKEKGDIPEGYSVSREKKERFSLILESASTNQTSMYLCASSLVRGRVEQYFGPGTRLTVT.

The V gene is TRBV21-1, the J gene TRBJ1-5. TRBV21-1 is shown as a pseudogene. This CDR3 region has 15 residues. DNA of the CDR3: TGTGCCAGCAGCAAAGGGTCTGAGAGCAATCAGCCCCAGCATTTT. Translating gives CASSKGSESNQPQHF.